This TCR beta chain was found in a study of early T cells in non-severe SARS-CoV-2 infection. General study findings and limits: Anti-spike CD8 responses were favored by VDJdb matching, which missed private and CD4 specificities.

TCRdb reprocessed the 5' RACE reads via MiXCR and lists one record per CDR3 protein. The sample yields some 52,000 distinct CDR3 sequences, over 7% seen once. This clonotype was picked up a small number of times. What it binds is unknown. CDR3 size: 16 residues. Trimming left V 5 bases short and J 0 bases short, with 15 bases between. Germline V gene data show CDR1 as SEHNR and CDR2 as FQNEAQ (reference sequence). The sequencing sample was made of whole blood. The clonotype originates from an adult who was a healthcare worker with PCR-confirmed SARS-CoV-2 infection or an uninfected control (not recorded which). The chain has TRBV7-9 and TRBJ2-3; the D call may be TRBD1 or TRBD2 (5 bases each). CDR3 nucleotides: TGTGCCAGCAGCCATCTTCGGGGCCGTAGCACAGATACGCAGTATTTT. Protein product: CASSHLRGRSTDTQYF.